The following is a T cell receptor (beta chain) sequence with its context. This record belongs to a study of T cell responses to AZD1222 COVID-19 vaccine. Only in-frame clones appear in the TCRdb table, and some are missing; sequencing was by immunoSEQ multiplex PCR. Among about 100,000 clones listed, about 87% were seen once. Germline CDR1 and CDR2: LGHNA and YNFKEQ. The CDR3 spans 21 residues. J was trimmed by 0 bases and V by 1 base; bases with no gene match: 16. J is TRBJ1-1 and V is TRBV4-2; 11 bases match TRBD1. The starting material was peripheral blood, obtained on day 0 of AZD1222 vaccination. The origin of this receptor is an adult in good health. The CDR3 reads CASSQVRIGTGGMGMNTEAFF. The CDR3 DNA sequence: TGTGCCAGCAGCCAAGTGAGGATCGGGACAGGGGGAATGGGCATGAACACTGAAGCTTTCTTT.